These 23 T cell receptor beta chains came from one sample sequenced in a study of Ad26.COV2.S vaccination and SARS-CoV-2 variants. The assay was immunoSEQ multiplex PCR, and TCRdb's table has in-frame clones only and misses some. The table has around 140,000 clones, around 86% seen once; the top ten hold more than 4.5%. Sample: peripheral blood, taken after recovery from COVID-19. The receptor set was obtained from a human donor who had recovered from COVID-19.

This chain joins TRBV27 and TRBJ2-3, with 9 bases fitting TRBD2. Losses at the gene ends were 6 bases for V and 5 bases for J; bases not matched to a gene: 15. This CDR3 contains 17 residues. Germline CDR1 and CDR2: MNHEY and SMNVEV (reference sequence). CDR3 sequence: CASRPTAGGGALDTQYF. CDR3 DNA: TGTGCCAGCAGGCCGACGGCGGGCGGGGGGGCCTTAGATACGCAGTATTTT.

The chain combines TRBV27 with TRBJ2-1, with 8 bases aligning to TRBD1. Losses at the gene ends were 5 bases for V and 6 bases for J; bases not matched to a gene: 12. This CDR3 is built from 16 residues. Germline loops: CDR1 MNHEY, CDR2 SMNVEV (reference sequence). CDR3 coding DNA: TGTGCCAGCAGTCCAAAAAGACAGGGGCCCCTCAATGAGCAGTTCTTC. This encodes CASSPKRQGPLNEQFF.

The CDR3 bases are TGTGCCAGCAGTTTGTCCGGGACCGCGCAGGGCTACACCTTC. Encoded protein: CASSLSGTAQGYTF. This chain joins TRBV28 and TRBJ1-2, with D maybe TRBD1 (5 bases). The V end was cut by 3 bases, the J end by 8 bases, with 16 bases between. The CDR3 totals 14 residues. CDR1 is MDHEN and CDR2 is SYDVKM in the germline V gene.

The J gene is TRBJ2-7, the V gene TRBV27, with a possible D match to TRBD2 (6 bases). The CDR3 has 14 amino acids. Germline V gene lookup returns CDR1 MNHEY and CDR2 SMNVEV (reference sequence). V was pared by 8 bases and J by 2 bases, with 16 bases between. This CDR3 reads CASSLRGKTYEQYF. DNA for the CDR3: TGTGCCAGCTCTCTTCGCGGGAAAACCTACGAGCAGTACTTC.

The chain links TRBV19 to TRBJ1-5; possible D gene TRBD1, 6 bases. The V gene lost 5 bases and the J gene lost 7 bases, with 21 bases spanning the gap. Germline V CDR1 and CDR2: LNHDA, SQIVND (reference sequence). The CDR3 runs to 16 residues. CDR3 protein: CASSLTRDKGRQPQHF. The CDR3 DNA is TGTGCCAGTAGTCTAACCCGGGACAAAGGGAGACAGCCCCAGCATTTT.

V and J are TRBV15 and TRBJ2-5, with TRBD2 identical over 7 bases. Trimming at V came to 0 bases and at J to 1 base, leaving 2 bases not matched to a gene. Germline CDR1 LNHNV, CDR2 YYDKDF (reference sequence). This CDR3 has 15 residues. The CDR3 loop is CATSRDGGSQETQYF. The CDR3 nucleotides read TGTGCCACCAGCAGAGACGGCGGGAGCCAAGAGACCCAGTACTTC. Complete variable domain (other parts from reference TRBV15 and TRBJ2-5): DAMVIQNPRYQVTQFGKPVTLSCSQTLNHNVMYWYQQKSSQAPKLLFHYYDKDFNNEADTPDNFQSRRPNTSFCFLDIRSPGLGDTAMYLCATSRDGGSQETQYFGPGTRLLVL.

This chain uses TRBV6-5 with TRBJ2-7, with D tentatively TRBD1 or TRBD2 (5 bases each). Trimming stripped 5 bases from V and 1 base from J, with 15 bases between. The CDR3 loop spans 15 amino acids. Germline CDR1 is MNHEY and CDR2 is SVGAGI. The CDR3 region is CASSTTVWGSYEQYF. DNA for the CDR3: TGTGCCAGCAGTACGACAGTTTGGGGGTCCTACGAGCAGTACTTC.

V and J are TRBV30 and TRBJ1-4; 11 nucleotides match TRBD1. Germline V gene sequence: CDR1 GTSNPN, CDR2 SVGIG (reference sequence). The V gene end was trimmed by 5 bases and the J gene end by 4 bases; junction bases not matched to a gene: 12. The CDR3 runs 17 residues. The CDR3 DNA reads as TGTGCCTGGGCCGGGACAGGGGGGAGTTTGGGTAATGAAAAACTGTTTTTT. Encoded protein: CAWAGTGGSLGNEKLFF.

The V and J genes are TRBV7-8 and TRBJ1-2, with D possibly matching TRBD1 (6 bases). CDR1 SGHVS and CDR2 FQNEAQ come from the germline V gene. The CDR3 runs 14 residues. V lost 5 bases and J 8 bases, leaving 18 bases between the germline ends. For the CDR3, the DNA is TGTGCCAGCAGCAGAACCGGGGGGGCTTGGGGCTACACCTTC. Translating gives CASSRTGGAWGYTF.

The chain is built from TRBV5-1 and TRBJ2-2; D is ambiguous. Trimming cost V 2 bases and J 5 bases, with 10 bases left between them. CDR1 and CDR2 (germline): SGHRS, YFSETQ. The CDR3 covers 14 residues. As DNA, the CDR3 is TGCGCCAGCAGCTTAAACCAGAGAACCGGGGAGCTGTTTTTT. Its translation is CASSLNQRTGELFF.

This chain links TRBV3-1 (or the pseudogene TRBV3-2) with TRBJ2-5; possibly TRBD2 for D (5 bases). Germline values: CDR1 LGHDT, CDR2 YNNKEL (reference sequence). The CDR3 consists of 14 residues. V was cut by 1 base and J by 4 bases, with 10 bases left in between. The CDR3 sequence: CASSQGGVRETQYF. In DNA, the CDR3 is TGTGCCAGCAGCCAAGGGGGAGTTAGAGAGACCCAGTACTTC.

The chain couples TRBV5-4 to TRBJ2-7; D not certain. Trimming removed 7 bases at V and 1 base at J, with 12 bases between. This CDR3 is 13 amino acids long. The germline V gene encodes CDR1 SGHNT and CDR2 YYREEE (reference sequence). The CDR3 region is CASRVASSYEQYF. The CDR3 DNA is TGTGCCAGCCGTGTAGCTTCGTCCTACGAGCAGTACTTC.

The chain couples TRBV19 to TRBJ1-1, with D perhaps TRBD1 (6 bases). V was pared by 3 bases and J by 1 base, with 9 bases between. CDR1 is LNHDA and CDR2 is SQIVND in the germline V gene (reference sequence). The CDR3 loop spans 14 amino acids. The CDR3 DNA reads as TGTGCCAGTAGTATGGACAGCCCGAACACTGAAGCTTTCTTT. This codes for CASSMDSPNTEAFF.

Worth noting for this clone: This same CDR3 is encoded by further DNA sequences in the sample. This chain links TRBV24-1 with TRBJ1-5; the D is unclear. The CDR3 has 13 amino acids. Germline CDR1 is KGHDR and CDR2 is SFDVKD. Trimming shortened V by 3 bases and J by 4 bases, and 6 bases separated the two germline ends. CDR3 bases: TGTGCCACCAGTGATAGGCTGAATCAGCCCCAGCATTTT. Translating gives CATSDRLNQPQHF.

The gene calls are TRBV5-4 and TRBJ2-3; 9 nucleotides agree with TRBD2. This CDR3 is built from 16 residues. CDR1 is SGHNT, CDR2 YYREEE, per germline (reference sequence). V trimming: 4 bases; J trimming: 2 bases; junction bases outside the gene matches: 8. The CDR3 coding sequence is TGTGCCAGCAGCCGTATGGCGGGGGGGACCACAGATACGCAGTATTTT. Protein: CASSRMAGGTTDTQYF.

The chain has TRBV19 and TRBJ2-1, with D perhaps matching TRBD1 (5 bases). CDR1 is LNHDA and CDR2 is SQIVND in the germline V gene (reference sequence). The CDR3 loop spans 14 amino acids. V lost 3 bases to trimming and J lost 6 bases, with 12 bases between them. The CDR3 loop is CASSIGRVGNEQFF. DNA for the CDR3: TGTGCCAGTAGTATCGGCAGGGTAGGCAATGAGCAGTTCTTC.

This chain joins TRBV6-5 and TRBJ2-5; D not certain. CDR3 length equals 14 residues. With 5 bases removed from V and 3 bases from J, the gap between germline ends came to 13 bases. The germline V gene has CDR1 MNHEY and CDR2 SVGAGI. CDR3 sequence (DNA): TGTGCCAGCAGTAACGTTATTGGGGAAGAGACCCAGTACTTC. Protein sequence: CASSNVIGEETQYF.

The chain uses TRBV5-8 and TRBJ1-5; TRBD1 matches 8 bases. The CDR3 contains 16 residues. Germline V CDR1 and CDR2: SGHTS, YDEGEE. With 5 bases clipped from V and 4 bases from J, the junction kept 11 bases outside the gene matches. CDR3 in DNA: TGTGCCAGCAGTTTACTAGACAGGGGCCTAAATCAGCCCCAGCATTTT. It yields the protein CASSLLDRGLNQPQHF.

The gene calls are TRBV5-1 and TRBJ2-5, with TRBD1 identical over 8 bases. Germline V lookup: CDR1 SGHRS, CDR2 YFSETQ. CDR3 length equals 16 residues. V dropped 0 bases and J dropped 0; count of bases not matched to a gene: 4. CDR3 region: CASSLGWGQDQETQYF. The CDR3 region has the DNA TGCGCCAGCAGCTTGGGATGGGGACAGGACCAAGAGACCCAGTACTTC.

The count of this clone is one. The chain carries TRBV9 and TRBJ1-3; D remains ambiguous. This CDR3 has 15 residues. The germline gives CDR1 SGDLS, CDR2 YYNGEE. V was shortened by 0 bases and J by 4 bases, with 11 bases between the two germline ends. The CDR3 DNA reads as TGTGCCAGCAGCGTAGATTTAGTAGCGGGAAACACCATATATTTT. This sequence encodes CASSVDLVAGNTIYF.

The J gene is TRBJ1-2, the V gene TRBV28; TRBD1 might be the D (5 bases). The CDR3 sequence is 13 residues long. The V end was cut by 6 bases, the J end by 1 base, with 9 bases between. Germline V CDR1 and CDR2: MDHEN, SYDVKM. This CDR3 is CASRRQNNYGYTF. The CDR3 coding sequence is TGTGCCAGCAGACGACAGAATAACTATGGCTACACCTTC.

The V and J genes are TRBV18 and TRBJ2-1; D possibly corresponds to TRBD2 (6 bases). The germline gives CDR1 KGHSH, CDR2 LQKENI. The ends were cut back, 3 bases at V and 6 bases at J, with 9 bases in the middle. This CDR3 has 13 amino acids. The CDR3 sequence is CASSPRETNEQFF. The DNA for the CDR3 is TGTGCCAGCTCACCCCGGGAGACCAATGAGCAGTTCTTC.

The gene calls are TRBV5-6 and TRBJ2-1, with unresolved D. The CDR3 contains 15 residues. Deletions cut 0 bases from V and 0 bases from J, with 7 bases between. Germline V gene sequence: CDR1 SGHDT, CDR2 YYEEEE. Written as DNA, the CDR3 is TGTGCCAGCAGCTTGGAATTAAGCTCCTACAATGAGCAGTTCTTC. Translated: CASSLELSSYNEQFF. Variable domain in full (rest from reference TRBV5-6 and TRBJ2-1): DAGVTQSPTHLIKTRGQQVTLRCSPKSGHDTVSWYQQALGQGPQFIFQYYEEEERQRGNFPDRFSGHQFPNYSSELNVNALLLGDSALYLCASSLELSSYNEQFFGPGTRLTVL.